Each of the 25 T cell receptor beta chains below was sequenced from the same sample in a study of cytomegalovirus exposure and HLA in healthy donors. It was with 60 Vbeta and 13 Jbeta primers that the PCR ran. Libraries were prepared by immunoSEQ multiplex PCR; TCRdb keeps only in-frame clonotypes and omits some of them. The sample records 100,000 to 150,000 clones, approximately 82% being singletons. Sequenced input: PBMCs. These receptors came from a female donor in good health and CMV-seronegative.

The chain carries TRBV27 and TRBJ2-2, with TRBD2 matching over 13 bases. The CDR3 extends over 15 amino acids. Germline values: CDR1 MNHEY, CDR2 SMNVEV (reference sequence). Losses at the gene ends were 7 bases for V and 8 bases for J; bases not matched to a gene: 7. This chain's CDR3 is CASKRLAGGGGELFF. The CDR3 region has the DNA TGTGCCAGCAAAAGACTAGCGGGAGGAGGGGGGGAGCTGTTTTTT.

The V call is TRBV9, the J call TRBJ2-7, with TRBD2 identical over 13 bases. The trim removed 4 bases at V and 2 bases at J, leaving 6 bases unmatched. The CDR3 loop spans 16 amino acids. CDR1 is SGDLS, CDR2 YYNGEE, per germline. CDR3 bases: TGTGCCAGCAGCCTCGGACTAGCGGGAGCCCCCTACGAGCAGTACTTC. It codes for CASSLGLAGAPYEQYF.

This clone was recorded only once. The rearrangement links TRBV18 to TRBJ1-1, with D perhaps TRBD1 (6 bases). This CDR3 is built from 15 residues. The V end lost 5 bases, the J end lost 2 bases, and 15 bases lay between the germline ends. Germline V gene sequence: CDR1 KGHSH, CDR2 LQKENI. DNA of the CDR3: TGTGCCAGCTCAACTTTGGGGGGGGCCAACACTGAAGCTTTCTTT. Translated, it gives CASSTLGGANTEAFF. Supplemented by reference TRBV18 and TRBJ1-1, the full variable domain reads NAGVMQNPRHLVRRRGQEARLRCSPMKGHSHVYWYRQLPEEGLKFMVYLQKENIIDESGMPKERFSAEFPKEGPSILRIQQVVRGDSAAYFCASSTLGGANTEAFFGQGTRLTVV.

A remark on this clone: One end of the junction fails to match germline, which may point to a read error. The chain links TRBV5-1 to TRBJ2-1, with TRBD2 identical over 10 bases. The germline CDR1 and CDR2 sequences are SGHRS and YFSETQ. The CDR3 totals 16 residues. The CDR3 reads CASTLTSGPAVNEQFF. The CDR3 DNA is TGCGCCAGCACCTTGACTAGCGGGCCGGCTGTCAATGAGCAGTTCTTC.

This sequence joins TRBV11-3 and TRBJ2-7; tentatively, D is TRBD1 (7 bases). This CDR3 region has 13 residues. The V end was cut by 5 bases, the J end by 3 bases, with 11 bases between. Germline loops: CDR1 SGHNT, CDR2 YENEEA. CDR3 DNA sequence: TGTGCCAGCAGCGCGGGACAGAGCTACGAGCAGTACTTC. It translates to CASSAGQSYEQYF.

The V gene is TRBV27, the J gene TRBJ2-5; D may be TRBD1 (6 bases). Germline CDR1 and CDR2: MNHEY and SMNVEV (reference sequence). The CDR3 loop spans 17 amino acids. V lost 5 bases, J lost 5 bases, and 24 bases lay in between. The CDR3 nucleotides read TGTGCCAGCAGTCCCCCCACAGGGACGGGCTCGGGCGAGACCCAGTACTTC. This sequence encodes CASSPPTGTGSGETQYF.

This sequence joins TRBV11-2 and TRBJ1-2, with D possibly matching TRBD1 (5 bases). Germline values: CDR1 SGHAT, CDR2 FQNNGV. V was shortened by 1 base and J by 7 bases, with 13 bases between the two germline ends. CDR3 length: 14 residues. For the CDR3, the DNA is TGTGCCAGCAGCTTAGGAATCAGCAGGGTTGGCTACACCTTC. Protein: CASSLGISRVGYTF.

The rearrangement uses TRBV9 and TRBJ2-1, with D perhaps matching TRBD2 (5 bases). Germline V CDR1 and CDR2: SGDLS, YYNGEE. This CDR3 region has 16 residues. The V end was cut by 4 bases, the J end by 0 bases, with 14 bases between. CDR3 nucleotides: TGTGCCAGCAGCCCCTCCGGGGAGAGCTCCTACAATGAGCAGTTCTTC. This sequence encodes CASSPSGESSYNEQFF.

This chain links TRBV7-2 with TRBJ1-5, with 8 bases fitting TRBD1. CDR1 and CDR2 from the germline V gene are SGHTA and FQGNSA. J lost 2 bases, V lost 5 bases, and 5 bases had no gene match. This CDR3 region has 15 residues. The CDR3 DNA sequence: TGTGCCAGCAGCATCGGACAGGGAGGCAATCAGCCCCAGCATTTT. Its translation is CASSIGQGGNQPQHF. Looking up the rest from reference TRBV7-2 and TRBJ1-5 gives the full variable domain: GAGVSQSPSNKVTEKGKDVELRCDPISGHTALYWYRQSLGQGLEFLIYFQGNSAPDKSGLPSDRFSAERTGGSVSTLTIQRTQQEDSAVYLCASSIGQGGNQPQHFGDGTRLSIL.

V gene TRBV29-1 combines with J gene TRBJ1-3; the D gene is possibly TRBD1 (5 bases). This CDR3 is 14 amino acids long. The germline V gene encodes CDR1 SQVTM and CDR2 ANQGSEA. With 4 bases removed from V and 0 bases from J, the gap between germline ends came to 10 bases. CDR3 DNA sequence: TGCAGCGTTGCGGGGGATATCTCTGGAAACACCATATATTTT. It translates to CSVAGDISGNTIYF.

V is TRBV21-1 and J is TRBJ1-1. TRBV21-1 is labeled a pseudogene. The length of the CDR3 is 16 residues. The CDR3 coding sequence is TGTGCCAGCAGCAACTCCGGAGTTCCGACGAACACTGAAGCTTTCTTT. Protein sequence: CASSNSGVPTNTEAFF.

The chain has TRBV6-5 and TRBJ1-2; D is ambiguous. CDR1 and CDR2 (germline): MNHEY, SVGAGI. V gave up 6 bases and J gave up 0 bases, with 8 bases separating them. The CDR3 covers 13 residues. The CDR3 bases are TGTGCCAGCAGCCTAGGCCCTAACTATGGCTACACCTTC. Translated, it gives CASSLGPNYGYTF.

This chain's CDR3 is CASSQQGWVTEAFF. For the CDR3, the DNA is TGTGCCAGCAGCCAACAGGGCTGGGTCACTGAAGCTTTCTTT. V gene TRBV7-2 combines with J gene TRBJ1-1; TRBD1 might be the D (6 bases). Trimming removed 5 bases from V and 4 bases from J, with 14 bases in between. In germline, CDR1 is SGHTA, CDR2 FQGNSA. This CDR3 contains 14 residues.

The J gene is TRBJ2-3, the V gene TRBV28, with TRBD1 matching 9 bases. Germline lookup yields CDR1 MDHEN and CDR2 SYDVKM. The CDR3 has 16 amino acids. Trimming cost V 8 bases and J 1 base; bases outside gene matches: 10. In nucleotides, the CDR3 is TGTGCCAGCTCAACAGGGGGCTCTCCACGCACAGATACGCAGTATTTT. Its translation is CASSTGGSPRTDTQYF.

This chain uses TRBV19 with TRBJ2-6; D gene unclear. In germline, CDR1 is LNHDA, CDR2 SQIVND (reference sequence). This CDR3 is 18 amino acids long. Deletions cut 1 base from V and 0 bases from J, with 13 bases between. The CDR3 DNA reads TGTGCCAGTAGTATAGCGCCCAGACTTCTCTCTGGGGCCAACGTCCTGACTTTC. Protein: CASSIAPRLLSGANVLTF.

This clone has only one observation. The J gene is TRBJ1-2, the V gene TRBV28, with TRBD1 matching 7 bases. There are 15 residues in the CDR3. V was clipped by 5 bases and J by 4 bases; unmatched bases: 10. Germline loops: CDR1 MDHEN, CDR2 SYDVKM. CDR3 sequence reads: CASSRQDRTLYGYTF. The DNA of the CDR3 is TGTGCCAGCAGTCGTCAGGACAGGACCCTCTATGGCTACACCTTC.

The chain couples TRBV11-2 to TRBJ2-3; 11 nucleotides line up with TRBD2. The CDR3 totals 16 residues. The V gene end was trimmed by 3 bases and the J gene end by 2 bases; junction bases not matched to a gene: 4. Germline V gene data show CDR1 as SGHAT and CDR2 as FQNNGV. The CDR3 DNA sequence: TGTGCCAGCAGCTTCCTAGCGGGAGGTACCACAGATACGCAGTATTTT. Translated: CASSFLAGGTTDTQYF.

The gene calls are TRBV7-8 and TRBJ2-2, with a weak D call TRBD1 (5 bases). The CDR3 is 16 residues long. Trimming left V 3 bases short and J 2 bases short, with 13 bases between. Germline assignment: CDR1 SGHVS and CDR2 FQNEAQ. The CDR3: CASSFYQTDNTGELFF. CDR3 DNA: TGTGCCAGCAGCTTCTATCAGACAGACAACACCGGGGAGCTGTTTTTT.

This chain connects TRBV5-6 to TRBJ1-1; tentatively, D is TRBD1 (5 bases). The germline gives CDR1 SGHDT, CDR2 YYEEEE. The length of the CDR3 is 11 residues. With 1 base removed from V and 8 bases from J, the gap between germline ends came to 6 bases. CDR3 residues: CASSLRGEAFF. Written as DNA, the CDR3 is TGTGCCAGCAGCTTGCGGGGGGAAGCTTTCTTT.

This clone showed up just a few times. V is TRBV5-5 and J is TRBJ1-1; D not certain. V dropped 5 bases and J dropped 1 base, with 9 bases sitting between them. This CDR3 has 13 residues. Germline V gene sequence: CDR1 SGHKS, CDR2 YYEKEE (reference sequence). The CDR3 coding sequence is TGTGCCAGCAGTAAACCAGGGAACACTGAAGCTTTCTTT. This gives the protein CASSKPGNTEAFF.

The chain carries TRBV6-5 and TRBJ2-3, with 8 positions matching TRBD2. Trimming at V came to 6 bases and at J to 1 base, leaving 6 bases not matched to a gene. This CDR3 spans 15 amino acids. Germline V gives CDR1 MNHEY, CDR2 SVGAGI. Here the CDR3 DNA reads TGTGCCAGCAGGGGAGCGGGAGATGGCACAGATACGCAGTATTTT. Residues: CASRGAGDGTDTQYF.

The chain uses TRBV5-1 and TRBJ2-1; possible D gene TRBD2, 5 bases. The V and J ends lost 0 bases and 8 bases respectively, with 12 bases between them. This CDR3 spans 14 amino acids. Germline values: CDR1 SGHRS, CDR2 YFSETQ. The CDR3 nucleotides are TGCGCCAGCAGCTTGGCTAGCCCGGCCGATGAGCAGTTCTTC. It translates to CASSLASPADEQFF.

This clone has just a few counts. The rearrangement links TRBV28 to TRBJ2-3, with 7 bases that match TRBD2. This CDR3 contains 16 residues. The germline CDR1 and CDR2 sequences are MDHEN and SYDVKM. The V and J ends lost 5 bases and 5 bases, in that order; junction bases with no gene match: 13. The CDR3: CASSPLGEGLRDTQYF. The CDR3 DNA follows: TGTGCCAGCAGTCCCCTGGGGGAGGGCCTGAGAGATACGCAGTATTTT.

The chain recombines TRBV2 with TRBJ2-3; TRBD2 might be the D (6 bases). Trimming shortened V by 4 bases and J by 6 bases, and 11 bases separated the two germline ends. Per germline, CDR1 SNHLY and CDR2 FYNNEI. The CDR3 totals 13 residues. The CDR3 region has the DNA TGTGCCAGCAGTGTAAGACTAGACGATACGCAGTATTTT. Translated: CASSVRLDDTQYF.

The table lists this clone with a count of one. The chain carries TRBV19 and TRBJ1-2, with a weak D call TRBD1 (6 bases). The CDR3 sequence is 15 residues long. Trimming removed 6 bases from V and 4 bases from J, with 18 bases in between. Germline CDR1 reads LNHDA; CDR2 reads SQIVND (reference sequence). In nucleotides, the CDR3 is TGTGCCAGTAGAAGATCAGGGGAAAGAGGCTATGGCTACACCTTC. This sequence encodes CASRRSGERGYGYTF.